This is a list of T cell receptor beta chains from one sample in a study of CD8+ T cells in alopecia areata. TCRdb's copy holds only in-frame clones and misses some; the assay was immunoSEQ multiplex PCR. The sample has some 110,000 clones; roughly 66% are singletons. The sequenced sample was CD4+ T cells sorted from blood. Receptors originate from a human donor in good health. CDR3s include the opening cysteine and the closing phenylalanine or tryptophan. The D gene is left open where the match is weak. Not all rows give a size; the values are once, few, many and, for expanded clones, a class.

>TRBJ1-4|.|TRBV5-8|.
CASSYYSGKLFF
TGTGCCAGCAGCTACTACAGCGGAAAACTGTTTTTT
>TRBJ1-5|few|TRBV5-6|TRBD1
CASSLGGQAGNQPQHF
TGTGCCAGCAGCTTGGGAGGACAGGCAGGGAATCAGCCCCAGCATTTT
>TRBJ2-5|.|TRBV30|.
CAWTPIGAGPSQETQYF
TGTGCCTGGACCCCTATAGGGGCGGGGCCCTCCCAAGAGACCCAGTACTTC
>TRBJ1-1|.|TRBV2|.
CASSVGYTEAFF
TGTGCCAGCAGTGTGGGGTACACTGAAGCTTTCTTT
>TRBJ1-2|.|TRBV29-1|.
CSVVDGNYGYTF
TGCAGCGTTGTAGACGGTAACTATGGCTACACCTTC
>TRBJ1-6|.|TRBV6-5|.
CASSYTQGGDSPLHF
TGTGCCAGCAGTTACACACAGGGCGGGGATTCACCCCTCCACTTT
>TRBJ1-1|.|TRBV29-1|TRBD1
CSVPGGRGGNMNTEAFF
TGCAGCGTTCCAGGGGGCAGGGGCGGGAACATGAACACTGAAGCTTTCTTT
>TRBJ1-5|once|TRBV30|TRBD1
CAWSRDRVNQPQHF
TGTGCCTGGAGTCGGGACAGGGTCAATCAGCCCCAGCATTTT
>TRBJ1-1|.|TRBV5-1|.
CASSLQGSWTEAFF
TGCGCCAGCAGCTTACAGGGTAGTTGGACTGAAGCTTTCTTT
>TRBJ2-5|.|TRBV4-2|.
CASSQAGRNQETQYF
TGTGCCAGCAGCCAAGCGGGACGGAACCAAGAGACCCAGTACTTC
>TRBJ1-2|.|TRBV30|.
CAWTEKALGGDGYTF
TGTGCCTGGACCGAAAAAGCCTTAGGGGGGGACGGCTACACCTTC
>TRBJ2-3|.|TRBV6-6|.
CASTFDRDYTDTQYF
TGTGCCAGCACCTTTGACAGAGACTATACAGATACGCAGTATTTT
>TRBJ1-1|few|TRBV4-1|.
CASKSPGQAGLWAFF
TGCGCCAGCAAAAGCCCCGGCCAGGCCGGACTATGGGCTTTCTTT
>TRBJ2-5|.|TRBV5-6|.
CASSWRGRAARETQYF
TGTGCCAGCAGCTGGAGAGGCAGGGCGGCTCGAGAGACCCAGTACTTC
>TRBJ1-1|.|TRBV6-6|.
CASATTGNTEAFF
TGTGCCAGCGCCACAACGGGGAACACTGAAGCTTTCTTT
>TRBJ2-5|.|TRBV5-1|TRBD2
CASSPTSGQETQYF
TGCGCCAGCAGCCCGACTAGCGGCCAAGAGACCCAGTACTTC
>TRBJ1-2|.|TRBV6-5|.
CASSYSSPNYGYTF
TGTGCCAGCAGTTACTCATCACCTAACTATGGCTACACCTTC